Listed below are T cell receptor beta chains from one sample, sequenced in a study of blood T cells in healthy people across ages. TCRdb itself ran the 5' RACE reads through MiXCR, one entry per CDR3 protein. Among approximately 1,100,000 distinct CDR3 sequences listed, less than 50% were seen once. The sample consisted of blood. The source of these receptors is a woman aged 55-70 years in good health. The CDR3 runs from the conserved cysteine through the conserved F or W. D genes are given only for firm matches. The size of a clone is reported for some rows only, either as once, few or many, or as a class for expanded clones.

.,TRBV7-6,.,TRBJ1-2,CASSPGLGVGGYTF,TGTGCCAGCAGCCCGGGGCTTGGGGTTGGCGGCTACACCTTC
.,TRBV6-6,.,TRBJ2-5,CASSYVGGGEQYF,TGTGCCAGCAGTTACGTCGGGGGCGGAGAGCAGTACTTC
TRBD2,TRBV7-3,few,TRBJ2-4,CASSLGPGGGYEQYF,TGTGCCAGCAGCTTAGGTCCGGGAGGGGGATATGAGCAGTACTTC
.,TRBV4-1,.,TRBJ1-5,CAGSQDLAQPQHF,TGCGCCGGCAGCCAAGATCTTGCTCAGCCCCAGCATTTT
.,TRBV5-1,.,TRBJ1-1,CASTLRGAENTEAFF,TGCGCCAGCACCTTACGAGGGGCGGAGAACACTGAAGCTTTCTTT
TRBD2,TRBV20-1,.,TRBJ2-7,CSARASTSGVYEQYF,TGCAGTGCTAGAGCCTCAACTAGCGGCGTCTACGAGCAGTACTTC
.,TRBV20-1,.,TRBJ1-6,CSALGQDNSPLHF,TGCAGTGCATTAGGTCAGGATAATTCACCCCTCCACTTT
.,TRBV6-6,.,TRBJ2-5,CASSLRLTKGHQETQYF,TGTGCCAGCAGTTTACGTCTAACCAAGGGCCACCAAGAGACCCAGTACTTC
.,TRBV3-1,.,TRBJ2-7,CASSQEEQYEQYF,TGTGCCAGCAGCCAAGAGGAACAGTACGAGCAGTACTTC
.,TRBV5-1,few,TRBJ2-3,CASSLQGAGSDTQYF,TGCGCCAGCAGTTTGCAAGGAGCCGGCTCAGATACGCAGTATTTT
TRBD2,TRBV4-1,.,TRBJ2-1,CASSQDPGRINEQFF,TGCGCCAGCAGCCAAGATCCCGGGAGGATCAATGAGCAGTTCTTC
TRBD2,TRBV3-1,.,TRBJ2-1,CASSHSAAGGKGEQFF,TGTGCCAGCAGCCACTCGGCAGCGGGAGGTAAAGGTGAGCAGTTCTTC
TRBD2,TRBV12-3/TRBV12-4,few,TRBJ2-5,CASSGGLATQETQYF,TGTGCCAGCAGTGGGGGACTAGCGACTCAAGAGACCCAGTACTTC
TRBD2,TRBV6-1,.,TRBJ2-2,CASSETSGVTGELFF,TGTGCCAGCAGCGAAACTAGCGGGGTCACCGGGGAGCTGTTTTTT
.,TRBV3-1,.,TRBJ2-3,CASSQGVGGGADTQYF,TGTGCCAGCAGCCAAGGAGTAGGGGGGGGTGCAGATACGCAGTATTTT
.,TRBV4-2,.,TRBJ2-2,CASSQDGRNTGELFF,TGTGCCAGCAGCCAAGACGGGCGGAACACCGGGGAGCTGTTTTTT
.,TRBV7-2,.,TRBJ2-7,CASSLVGGVNEQYF,TGTGCCAGCAGCTTAGTTGGTGGTGTCAACGAGCAGTACTTC